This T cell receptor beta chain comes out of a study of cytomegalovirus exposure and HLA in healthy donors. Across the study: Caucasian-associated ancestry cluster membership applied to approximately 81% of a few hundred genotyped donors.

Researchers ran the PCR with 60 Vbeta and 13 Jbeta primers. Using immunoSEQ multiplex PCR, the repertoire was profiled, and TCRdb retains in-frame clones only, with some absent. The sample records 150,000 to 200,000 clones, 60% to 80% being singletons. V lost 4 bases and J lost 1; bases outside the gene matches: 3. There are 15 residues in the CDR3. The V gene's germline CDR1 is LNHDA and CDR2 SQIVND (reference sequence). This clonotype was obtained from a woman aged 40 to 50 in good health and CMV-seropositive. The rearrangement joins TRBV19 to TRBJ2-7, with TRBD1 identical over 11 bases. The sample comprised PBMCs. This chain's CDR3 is CASSTGQGASYEQYF. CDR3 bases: TGTGCCAGTAGTACCGGACAGGGGGCTTCCTACGAGCAGTACTTC.